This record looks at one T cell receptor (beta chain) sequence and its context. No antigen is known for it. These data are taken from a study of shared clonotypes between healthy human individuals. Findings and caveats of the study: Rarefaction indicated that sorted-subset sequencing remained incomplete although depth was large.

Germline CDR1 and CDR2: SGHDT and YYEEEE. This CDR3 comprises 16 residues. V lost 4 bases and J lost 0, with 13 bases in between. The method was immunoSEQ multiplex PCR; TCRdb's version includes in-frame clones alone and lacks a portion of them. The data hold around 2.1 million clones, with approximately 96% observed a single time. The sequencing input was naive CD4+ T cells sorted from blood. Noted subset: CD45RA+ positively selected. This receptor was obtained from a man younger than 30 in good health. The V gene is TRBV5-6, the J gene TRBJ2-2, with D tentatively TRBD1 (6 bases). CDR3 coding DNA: TGTGCCAGCAGCCTTGGGACACTACCGAACACCGGGGAGCTGTTTTTT. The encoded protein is CASSLGTLPNTGELFF.